This entry features one TCR beta chain sequence. The CDR3 loop spans 15 amino acids. V was pared by 5 bases and J by 4 bases, with 10 bases of the junction left unmatched. Germline V gene sequence: CDR1 SGHTA, CDR2 FQGNSA. This record comes from a study of T cell responses to AZD1222 COVID-19 vaccine. Assay used: immunoSEQ multiplex PCR; TCRdb lists only in-frame clones, some missing. In the table there are more than 30,000 clones, approximately 93% of which are singletons. This clonotype was obtained from an adult in good health. Source: peripheral blood, taken on day 0 of AZD1222 vaccination. The rearrangement links TRBV7-2 to TRBJ2-7, with TRBD2 identical over 8 bases. CDR3: CASSPGGTRPYEQYF. CDR3 sequence (DNA): TGTGCCAGCAGCCCTGGGGGGACTAGGCCGTACGAGCAGTACTTC.